This entry lists 2 T cell receptor beta chains sequenced from one sample in a study of blood T cells in healthy people across ages (dated by TCRdb to between 2015 and 2016). Library generation was performed with 5' RACE. TCRdb lists the instrument as Illumina HiSeq 2500. A second roughly 6 to 12 cycle PCR used a sample-barcoded 5' primer and a J-beta primer mix. TCRdb trimmed the raw reads at Q25, called clones with MiXCR and kept productive beta chains. Each CDR3 protein gets just one entry, which takes the most common genes and DNA from the rows behind it. The sample table contains over a million distinct CDR3 sequences; only one count was recorded for approximately 59% of them. The ten most abundant clones make up roughly 7% of the sample. Sequencing input: blood. The origin of the receptors is a man aged 18 to 35 in good health.

This sequence joins TRBV7-2 and TRBJ2-3, with 8 nucleotides matching TRBD2. The CDR3 spans 16 residues. In germline, CDR1 is SGHTA, CDR2 FQGNSA. With V trimmed by 5 bases and J by 2 bases, 9 bases remained unmatched. DNA of the CDR3: TGTGCCAGCAGCCCCCAACGGACTAGCCCCACAGATACGCAGTATTTT. Translating it yields CASSPQRTSPTDTQYF.

CDR3 coding DNA: TGCAGCGTAAAGGACGGGTTGCTCTACACTGAAGCTTTCTTT. This sequence encodes CSVKDGLLYTEAFF. The rearrangement uses TRBV29-1 and TRBJ1-1; D is unclear. Between the trimmed V and J ends, which lost 6 bases and 3 bases, there was a span of 17 bases. Looked up from germline, CDR1 is SQVTM and CDR2 is ANQGSEA. The CDR3 totals 14 residues.